The 5 T cell receptor beta chains presented below share a single source sample, sequenced in a study of post-analysis software for immune sequencing data. Findings of the study overall: With TRBV5-6, TRBV5-1 and TRBV20-1 included, several TRBV segments were more frequent in patients than in controls.

Unique-molecular-identifier-tagged TCR beta cDNA libraries were used. TCRdb redid the calling of the PCR reads with MiXCR, one entry per CDR3 protein. Among about 210,000 distinct CDR3 sequences listed, 25% to 30% were seen once. Their antigens remain unidentified. The specimen was blood. Receptors originate from a girl younger than 18 with multiple sclerosis.

The chain couples TRBV7-9 to TRBJ1-2; the match to TRBD1 covers 8 bases. Germline V lookup: CDR1 SEHNR, CDR2 FQNEAQ (reference sequence). The CDR3 contains 14 residues. Germline trimming cut 1 base from V and 4 bases from J; bases unmatched to any gene: 2. DNA for the CDR3: TGTGCCAGCAGCTTAGACAGGGGGGCCTATGGCTACACCTTC. Translation gives CASSLDRGAYGYTF. Full variable domain (rest looked up from reference TRBV7-9 and TRBJ1-2): DTGVSQNPRHKITKRGQNVTFRCDPISEHNRLYWYRQTLGQGPEFLTYFQNEAQLEKSRLLSDRFSAERPKGSFSTLEIQRTEQGDSAMYLCASSLDRGAYGYTFGSGTRLTVV.

For this clonotype: A clone one base away is much larger, so this may be a read error. The V gene is TRBV28, the J gene TRBJ2-3, with D possibly TRBD2 on 6 matching bases. The CDR3 spans 15 residues. Germline CDR1 is MDHEN and CDR2 is SYDVKM. V was shortened by 3 bases and J by 5 bases, with 15 bases between the two germline ends. CDR3 sequence (DNA): TGTGCCAGCAGTTTGAAGAGGGGAGGTCGAGATACGCAGTATTTT. Protein product: CASSLKRGGRDTQYF.

The J gene is TRBJ2-1, the V gene TRBV7-9, with 8 bases aligning to TRBD2. Germline V CDR1 and CDR2: SEHNR, FQNEAQ (reference sequence). This CDR3 spans 15 amino acids. V shed 1 base, J shed 13 bases, and the junction held 12 bases outside the gene matches. Here the CDR3 DNA reads TGTGCCAGCAGCTTAGGACTTCAGGGACTAGAGACCCAGTTCTTC. Translated, it gives CASSLGLQGLETQFF.

The chain is built from TRBV5-1 and TRBJ2-5; tentative D call: TRBD2 (7 bases). The J call may not be correct, given that the DNA end is closer to TRBJ2-7. This CDR3 is built from 16 residues. The germline gives CDR1 SGHRS, CDR2 YFSETQ. CDR3 sequence reads: CASSMGGRPPPYEQYF. The CDR3 DNA reads as TGCGCCAGCAGCATGGGGGGGCGTCCACCCCCTTACGAGCAGTACTTC.

A remark on this clonotype: A much larger clone differs from this one at a single base, so this may be a read error. The gene calls are TRBV20-1 and TRBJ2-1; perhaps TRBD1 as D (6 bases). This CDR3 is built from 14 residues. Germline V CDR1 and CDR2: DFQATT, SNEGSKA (reference sequence). CDR3 sequence: CSVRGSSSYNERFF. CDR3 sequence (DNA): TGCAGTGTCAGGGGTAGCAGCTCCTACAATGAGCGGTTCTTC.